The 26 T cell receptor beta chains in this list originate from one sample, sequenced in a study of T-cell memory formation after mild COVID-19. MiXCR was run by TCRdb on the 5' RACE reads, yielding one entry per CDR3 protein. The data show hundreds of thousands of distinct CDR3 sequences, with 25% to 30% seen just once and around an eighth held by the top ten. Input material: PBMCs or a T cell subset sorted from them (not recorded which). Receptor source: an adult woman who had mild COVID-19 (a few samples of this study predate the infection). Cell type and time point are not known.

V and J are TRBV7-9 and TRBJ1-1; 8 bases line up with TRBD1. The V gene end was trimmed by 6 bases and the J gene end by 4 bases; junction bases not matched to a gene: 16. Per the germline V gene, CDR1 is SEHNR and CDR2 is FQNEAQ (reference sequence). The CDR3 covers 17 residues. CDR3 region: CASRSWGQASSGTEAFF. CDR3 in DNA: TGTGCCAGCAGATCGTGGGGACAGGCCTCCAGTGGCACTGAAGCTTTCTTT.

This sequence joins TRBV18 and TRBJ2-1, with TRBD2 matching over 7 bases. Germline loops: CDR1 KGHSH, CDR2 LQKENI. Losses at the gene ends were 2 bases for V and 8 bases for J; bases not matched to a gene: 6. The CDR3 is made up of 14 amino acids. The CDR3 DNA reads as TGTGCCAGCTCACCAGGGGGAGGGCCGGATGAGCAGTTCTTC. As protein: CASSPGGGPDEQFF.

This clonotype was seen repeatedly, ten times or more. The chain has TRBV29-1 and TRBJ2-1, with D unclear. The V end lost 0 bases, the J end lost 9 bases, and 18 bases lay between the germline ends. Germline V gene data show CDR1 as SQVTM and CDR2 as ANQGSEA. This CDR3 has 15 residues. Here the CDR3 reads CSVEDHNPGIVEQFF. The CDR3 DNA reads as TGCAGCGTTGAAGATCACAACCCCGGCATCGTTGAGCAGTTCTTC.

This clonotype turned up a few times. The V gene is TRBV7-9, the J gene TRBJ2-3, with TRBD2 as a possible D gene (5 bases). Trimming took 2 bases from V and 2 from J, leaving 20 bases between them. The CDR3 is made up of 18 amino acids. Germline CDR1 reads SEHNR; CDR2 reads FQNEAQ (reference sequence). The CDR3 reads CASSLLGSGKRITDTQYF. CDR3 nucleotides: TGTGCCAGCAGCTTATTGGGGTCCGGGAAGCGGATCACAGATACGCAGTATTTT.

CDR3: CASSVSTGEKGYGYTF. The CDR3 nucleotides are TGTGCCAGCAGCGTCTCGACAGGGGAGAAGGGATATGGCTACACCTTC. The V gene is TRBV9, the J gene TRBJ1-2, with 8 bases identical to TRBD1. CDR1 is SGDLS, CDR2 YYNGEE, per germline. V shed 2 bases and J 5 bases; nucleotides not matched to a gene: 11. CDR3 length: 16 amino acids. Complete variable domain (other parts from reference TRBV9 and TRBJ1-2): DSGVTQTPKHLITATGQRVTLRCSPRSGDLSVYWYQQSLDQGLQFLIQYYNGEERAKGNILERFSAQQFPDLHSELNLSSLELGDSALYFCASSVSTGEKGYGYTFGSGTRLTVV.

This clonotype turned up a few times. This chain uses TRBV29-1 with TRBJ2-2, with D unresolved. The CDR3 totals 13 residues. Germline lookup yields CDR1 SQVTM and CDR2 ANQGSEA. The CDR3 sequence: CSYKHDQTGELFF. In nucleotides, the CDR3 is TGCAGTTACAAGCACGACCAAACCGGGGAGCTGTTTTTT.

The chain links TRBV5-1 to TRBJ2-2; 9 nucleotides match TRBD1. The germline V gene encodes CDR1 SGHRS and CDR2 YFSETQ. V was pared by 4 bases and J by 1 base, with 2 bases of the junction left unmatched. CDR3 size: 15 residues. This chain's CDR3 is CASSRQGENTGELFF. The CDR3, as DNA: TGCGCCAGCAGCAGACAGGGGGAGAACACCGGGGAGCTGTTTTTT.

This clonotype came up a few times. The genes are TRBV30 and TRBJ2-2; 14 bases map to TRBD2. This CDR3 has 16 residues. V lost 5 bases, J lost 4 bases, and 6 bases stayed unmatched. CDR1 and CDR2 from the germline V gene are GTSNPN and SVGIG (reference sequence). CDR3 loop: CAWGGLAGDGTGELFF. CDR3 DNA sequence: TGTGCCTGGGGGGGACTAGCGGGAGACGGCACCGGGGAGCTGTTTTTT.

Many counts were recorded for this clonotype. The chain combines TRBV14 with TRBJ2-3; tentatively, D is TRBD1 (5 bases). The CDR3 covers 16 residues. Germline loops: CDR1 SGHDN, CDR2 FVKESK. Trimming stripped 3 bases from V and 4 bases from J, with 17 bases between. The CDR3 loop reads CASSQQGWGLADTQYF. For the CDR3, the DNA is TGTGCCAGCAGCCAGCAGGGATGGGGTTTAGCAGATACGCAGTATTTT.

V is TRBV7-2 and J is TRBJ2-5, with a tentative D call TRBD1 (5 bases). In germline, CDR1 is SGHTA, CDR2 FQGNSA. V was shortened by 5 bases and J by 5 bases, with 12 bases between the two germline ends. This CDR3 contains 13 residues. The CDR3 DNA sequence: TGTGCCAGCAGCCCGAGGACACGGGAGACCCAGTACTTC. It specifies CASSPRTRETQYF.

The V call is TRBV24-1, the J call TRBJ2-3; 7 nucleotides match TRBD1. V lost 4 bases, J lost 1 base, and 7 bases stayed unmatched. Germline V gene data show CDR1 as KGHDR and CDR2 as SFDVKD. The CDR3 is made up of 16 amino acids. The CDR3 nucleotides are TGTGCCACCAGTGACCCCGGAACAGGGGGCACAGATACGCAGTATTTT. Its protein product is CATSDPGTGGTDTQYF.

This clonotype was seen once. This chain connects TRBV12-3 or TRBV12-4 to TRBJ2-5; no definite D call. V was trimmed by 5 bases and J by 3 bases, leaving 10 bases between them. The CDR3 has 13 amino acids. This CDR3 is CASSRAGEETQYF. The CDR3 region has the DNA TGTGCCAGCAGTCGTGCAGGAGAAGAGACCCAGTACTTC.

J is TRBJ2-2 and V is TRBV4-1; 11 positions match TRBD2. Germline assignment: CDR1 MGHRA and CDR2 YSYEKL. Losses at the gene ends were 1 base for V and 0 bases for J; bases not matched to a gene: 4. This CDR3 spans 18 amino acids. The CDR3, as DNA: TGCGCCAGCAGCCAAGCAGAACTAGCGGGGGCGAACACCGGGGAGCTGTTTTTT. Translated: CASSQAELAGANTGELFF.

V usage is TRBV20-1 and J usage is TRBJ2-3; possible D gene TRBD2, 7 bases. There are 15 residues in the CDR3. Germline loops: CDR1 DFQATT, CDR2 SNEGSKA (reference sequence). V shed 0 bases and J shed 3 bases, with 13 bases lying between them. CDR3 bases: TGCAGTGCTAGAGATGCCGGGGGGCGTACAGATACGCAGTATTTT. Its protein product is CSARDAGGRTDTQYF.

A few counts support this clonotype. This sequence joins TRBV30 and TRBJ1-4; TRBD1 matches 7 bases. Germline V CDR1 and CDR2: GTSNPN, SVGIG (reference sequence). This CDR3 is 13 amino acids long. With V trimmed by 3 bases and J by 6 bases, 4 bases remained unmatched. CDR3 region: CAWRTGLHEKLFF. The CDR3 DNA sequence: TGTGCCTGGAGGACAGGGCTACATGAAAAACTGTTTTTT.

In its sample, this clonotype was seen many times. The V call is TRBV7-2, the J call TRBJ2-5; 10 nucleotides agree with TRBD2. The CDR3 runs to 14 residues. CDR1 and CDR2 from the germline V gene are SGHTA and FQGNSA. V trimming: 10 bases; J trimming: 4 bases; junction bases outside the gene matches: 9. In nucleotides, the CDR3 is TGTGCCACATCGCTAGCGGGAGTCACAGAGACCCAGTACTTC. Amino acid sequence: CATSLAGVTETQYF.

This clonotype showed up many times. The rearrangement uses TRBV5-1 and TRBJ2-1; possibly TRBD1 for D (7 bases). The CDR3 has 15 amino acids. V lost 5 bases to trimming and J lost 10 bases, with 22 bases between them. Germline CDR1 reads SGHRS; CDR2 reads YFSETQ. This CDR3 is CASRAGTAGLMEQFF. CDR3 sequence (DNA): TGCGCCAGCAGGGCCGGGACAGCGGGCCTCATGGAGCAGTTCTTC.

V gene TRBV7-2 combines with J gene TRBJ1-2, with D uncertain. This CDR3 has 14 amino acids. V was trimmed by 5 bases and J by 3 bases, leaving 13 bases between them. CDR1 and CDR2 from the germline V gene are SGHTA and FQGNSA. The CDR3 bases are TGTGCCAGCAGCCATCCGGCGAAGGACTATGGCTACACCTTC. Translated: CASSHPAKDYGYTF.

This chain links TRBV4-1 with TRBJ2-5; D possibly uses TRBD1 or TRBD2 (5 bases each). CDR3 size: 15 residues. Germline V lookup: CDR1 MGHRA, CDR2 YSYEKL. The V end lost 4 bases, the J end lost 5 bases, and 17 bases lay between the germline ends. CDR3 DNA: TGCGCCAGCAGCCGTGAAGGAGGCAGGGTGGAGACCCAGTACTTC. This translates into CASSREGGRVETQYF.

The chain uses TRBV18 and TRBJ2-1, with 12 bases matching TRBD2. V lost 2 bases, J lost 2 bases, and 1 base stayed unmatched. The V gene's germline CDR1 is KGHSH and CDR2 LQKENI. The CDR3 covers 16 residues. CDR3 loop: CASSPGLAGTYNEQFF. The DNA for the CDR3 is TGTGCCAGCTCACCAGGACTAGCGGGAACCTACAATGAGCAGTTCTTC. Drawing the rest from reference TRBV18 and TRBJ2-1, the complete variable domain is NAGVMQNPRHLVRRRGQEARLRCSPMKGHSHVYWYRQLPEEGLKFMVYLQKENIIDESGMPKERFSAEFPKEGPSILRIQQVVRGDSAAYFCASSPGLAGTYNEQFFGPGTRLTVL.

This clonotype was detected a few times. The J gene is TRBJ2-1, the V gene TRBV7-9; a weak D match, TRBD2 (5 bases). CDR3 size: 14 residues. Germline V lookup: CDR1 SEHNR, CDR2 FQNEAQ (reference sequence). V lost 6 bases, J lost 7 bases, and 16 bases lay in between. The CDR3 region is CASSDSLGVNEQFF. The CDR3, as DNA: TGTGCCAGCAGTGACTCGCTCGGGGTTAATGAGCAGTTCTTC.

The chain has TRBV5-5 and TRBJ1-1; D gene unclear. Trimming left V 0 bases short and J 5 bases short, with 17 bases between. The CDR3 extends over 16 amino acids. Germline CDR1 reads SGHKS; CDR2 reads YYEKEE (reference sequence). The CDR3 nucleotides read TGTGCCAGCAGCTTGGCCTCTGGTCAGGTCTTAACTGAAGCTTTCTTT. Amino acids: CASSLASGQVLTEAFF.

This clonotype came up a few times. Written as DNA, the CDR3 is TGTGCCACCAGCAGAGATGGCGAGCGAGAAGCTTTCTTT. The encoded protein is CATSRDGEREAFF. The V call is TRBV15, the J call TRBJ1-1, with unresolved D. From germline, CDR1 is LNHNV and CDR2 YYDKDF (reference sequence). Between the trimmed V and J ends, which lost 0 bases and 8 bases, there was a span of 10 bases. The CDR3 is 13 residues long.

The chain links TRBV5-1 to TRBJ2-3; 7 bases align to TRBD1. The V gene's germline CDR1 is SGHRS and CDR2 YFSETQ. The CDR3 sequence is 16 residues long. The V and J ends lost 1 base and 2 bases, in that order; junction bases with no gene match: 7. CDR3 sequence reads: CASSLPGTDFTDTQYF. CDR3 nucleotide sequence: TGCGCCAGCAGCTTGCCCGGGACAGACTTCACAGATACGCAGTATTTT.

This clonotype has only a few counts. The CDR3 reads CASSRTSGGYTGELFF. The CDR3 DNA is TGCGCCAGCAGCCGGACTAGCGGGGGCTACACCGGGGAGCTGTTTTTT. V gene TRBV4-1 combines with J gene TRBJ2-2, with 13 bases fitting TRBD2. V was clipped by 4 bases and J by 3 bases; unmatched bases: 2. The CDR3 has 16 amino acids. CDR1 is MGHRA and CDR2 is YSYEKL in the germline V gene.

This clonotype has ten or more counts. The chain carries TRBV3-1 and TRBJ1-2; D ambiguous. Germline CDR1 and CDR2: LGHDT and YNNKEL (reference sequence). CDR3 length: 14 residues. V was trimmed by 1 base and J by 8 bases, leaving 14 bases between them. The CDR3 DNA follows: TGTGCCAGCAGCCAAGGCGGGTTTGGAGGGGGCTACACCTTC. Its translation is CASSQGGFGGGYTF.